This T cell receptor beta chain stems from a study of T cells in narcolepsy. Looking at the study overall: Patients with NT1 or NT2 and healthy control donors were enrolled.

This clone has just a few counts. TCRdb keeps only in-frame clones here, not all; method: immunoSEQ multiplex PCR. Among about 24,000 clones listed, 85% were seen once. Germline values: CDR1 ENHRY, CDR2 SYGVKD. This CDR3 comprises 12 residues. The ends were cut back, 6 bases at V and 6 bases at J, with 11 bases in the middle. The sample was memory (CD45RA-) CD4+ T cells from blood. The V call is TRBV10-3, the J call TRBJ1-2; D remains ambiguous. This receptor was taken from a human donor in good health. This CDR3 reads CAIRGLRDGYTF. The CDR3 DNA sequence: TGTGCCATCAGGGGCCTAAGGGATGGCTACACCTTC.